This TCR beta chain was observed in a study of shared T cell receptors in the human thymus. Data came from immunoSEQ multiplex PCR; TCRdb stores just in-frame clones and leaves some out. The table lists more than 550,000 clones, approximately 87% of them singletons. In its sample, this clone was seen once. Germline CDR1 reads LNHDA; CDR2 reads SQIVND (reference sequence). The V gene end was trimmed by 5 bases and the J gene end by 5 bases; junction bases not matched to a gene: 12. The CDR3 spans 16 residues. Separately, the same data were catalogued under a study of human thymus T cells.

The specimen sequenced was thymocytes. V is TRBV19 and J is TRBJ2-5; TRBD2 matches 9 bases. The TCR was taken from a boy younger than two with a congenital heart defect. Here the CDR3 reads CASSPPRGAGGETQYF. The CDR3 nucleotides read TGTGCCAGTAGTCCGCCCAGAGGGGCGGGAGGGGAGACCCAGTACTTC.